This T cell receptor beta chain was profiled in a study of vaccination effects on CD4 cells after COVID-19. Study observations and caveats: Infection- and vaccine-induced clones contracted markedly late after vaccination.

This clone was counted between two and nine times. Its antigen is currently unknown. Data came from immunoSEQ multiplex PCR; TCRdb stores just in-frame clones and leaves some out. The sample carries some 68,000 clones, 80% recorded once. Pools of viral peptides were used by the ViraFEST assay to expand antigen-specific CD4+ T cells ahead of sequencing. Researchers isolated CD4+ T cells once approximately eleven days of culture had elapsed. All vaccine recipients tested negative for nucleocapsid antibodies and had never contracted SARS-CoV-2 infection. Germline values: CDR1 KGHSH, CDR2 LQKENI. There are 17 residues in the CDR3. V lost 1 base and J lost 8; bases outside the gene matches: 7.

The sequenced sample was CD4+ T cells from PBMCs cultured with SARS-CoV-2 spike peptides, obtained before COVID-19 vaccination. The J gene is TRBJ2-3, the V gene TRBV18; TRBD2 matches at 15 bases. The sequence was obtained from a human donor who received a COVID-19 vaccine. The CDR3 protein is CASSPQGLAGGRRTQYF. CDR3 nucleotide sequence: TGTGCCAGCTCACCACAAGGACTAGCGGGGGGGCGTCGTACGCAGTATTTT.